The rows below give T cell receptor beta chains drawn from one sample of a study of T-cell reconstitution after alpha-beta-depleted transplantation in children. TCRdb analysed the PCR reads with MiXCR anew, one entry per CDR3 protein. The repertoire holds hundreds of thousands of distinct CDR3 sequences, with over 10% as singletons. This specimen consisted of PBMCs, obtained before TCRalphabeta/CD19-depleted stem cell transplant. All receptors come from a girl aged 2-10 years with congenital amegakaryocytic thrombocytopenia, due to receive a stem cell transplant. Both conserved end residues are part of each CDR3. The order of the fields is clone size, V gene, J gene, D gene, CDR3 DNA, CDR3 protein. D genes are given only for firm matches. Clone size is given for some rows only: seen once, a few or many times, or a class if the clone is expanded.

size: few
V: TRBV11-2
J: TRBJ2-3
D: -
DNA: TGTGCCAGCAGCTTCGGGTCTGGCACAGATACGCAGTATTTT
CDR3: CASSFGSGTDTQYF

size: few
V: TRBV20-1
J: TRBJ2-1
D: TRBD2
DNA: TGCAGTGCTAGCAGCAGGGGGGCCGGTAGCGGGAGTTCCTACAATGAGCAGTTCTTC
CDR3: CSASSRGAGSGSSYNEQFF

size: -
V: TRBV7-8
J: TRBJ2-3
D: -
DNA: TGTGCCAGCAGCCTGGGGTGGCGAGCAGATACGCAGTATTTT
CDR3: CASSLGWRADTQYF

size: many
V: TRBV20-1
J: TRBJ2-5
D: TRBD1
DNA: TGCAGTGCTCGGACTCGACAGGGCCAAGAGACCCAGTACTTC
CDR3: CSARTRQGQETQYF

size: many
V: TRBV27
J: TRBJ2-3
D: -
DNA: TGTGCCAGCAGTTCGGGGACGGAAATTAGCACAGATACGCAGTATTTT
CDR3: CASSSGTEISTDTQYF

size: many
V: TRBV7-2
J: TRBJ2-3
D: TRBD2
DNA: TGTGCCAGCAGCTTGGTTAGCGGGGCTAGCACAGATACGCAGTATTTT
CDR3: CASSLVSGASTDTQYF

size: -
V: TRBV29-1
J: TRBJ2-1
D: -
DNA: TGCAGCGTTGCTGGGTGGGGAATCTACAATGAGCAGTTCTTC
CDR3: CSVAGWGIYNEQFF

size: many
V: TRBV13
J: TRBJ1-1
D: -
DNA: TGTGCCAGCAGCCCCCGTATCTGGGGGGAAGGCGTGAACACTGAAGCTTTCTTT
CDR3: CASSPRIWGEGVNTEAFF

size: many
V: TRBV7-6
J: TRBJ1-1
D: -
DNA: TGTGCCAGCAGCCCCGGTACATTGAACACTGAAGCTTTCTTT
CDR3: CASSPGTLNTEAFF

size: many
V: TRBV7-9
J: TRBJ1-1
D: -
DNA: TGTGCCAGCAGCTTGTGGCAGACGAACACTGAAGCTTTCTTT
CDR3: CASSLWQTNTEAFF

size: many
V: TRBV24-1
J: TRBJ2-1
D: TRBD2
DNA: TGTGCCACCAGTGATCCGGGACTAGCGGGCGATGAGCAGTTCTTC
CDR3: CATSDPGLAGDEQFF

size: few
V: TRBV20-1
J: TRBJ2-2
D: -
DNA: TGCAGTGCTAGATCTGGAGATGATAACACCGGGGAGCTGTTTTTT
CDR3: CSARSGDDNTGELFF

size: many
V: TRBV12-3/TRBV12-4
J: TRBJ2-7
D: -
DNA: TGTGCCAGCAGCCCCGGCCGGCAGGGTGTTTACGAGCAGTACTTC
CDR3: CASSPGRQGVYEQYF

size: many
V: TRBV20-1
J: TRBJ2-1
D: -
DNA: TGCAGTGCTAGAATGGACGAGCAGTTCTTC
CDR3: CSARMDEQFF

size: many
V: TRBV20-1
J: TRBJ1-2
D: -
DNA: TGCAGTGCTAGAGAAGGCCTCTATGGCTACACCTTC
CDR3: CSAREGLYGYTF

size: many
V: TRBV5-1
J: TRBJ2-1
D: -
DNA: TGCGCCAGCATAGGGCTAGCCGAAAATGAGCAGTTCTTC
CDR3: CASIGLAENEQFF

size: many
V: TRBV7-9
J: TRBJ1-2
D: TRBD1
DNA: TGTGCCAGCAGCAAGACAGGGATGGGCTCCTACACCTTC
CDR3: CASSKTGMGSYTF

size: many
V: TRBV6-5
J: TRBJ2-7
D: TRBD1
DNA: TGTGCCAGCAGTTATCGGGACAGGGGGCCCTACGAGCAGTACTTC
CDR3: CASSYRDRGPYEQYF

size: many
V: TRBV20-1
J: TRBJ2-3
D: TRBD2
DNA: TGCAGTGCTACAGGGCGGGAGGGCACAGATATGCAGTATTTT
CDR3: CSATGREGTDMQYF

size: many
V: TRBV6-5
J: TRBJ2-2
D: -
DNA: TGTGCCAGCACCGGTCAGGGCTACACCGGGGAGCTGTTTTTT
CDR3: CASTGQGYTGELFF

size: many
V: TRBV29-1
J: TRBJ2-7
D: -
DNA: TGCAGCGTTCCCGGACGTGTTTCCCACGAGCAGTACTTC
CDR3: CSVPGRVSHEQYF

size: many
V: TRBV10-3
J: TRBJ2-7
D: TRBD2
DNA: TGTGCCATCAGTGAGTCGACTAGCGGGAGCTACGAGCAGTACTTC
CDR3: CAISESTSGSYEQYF